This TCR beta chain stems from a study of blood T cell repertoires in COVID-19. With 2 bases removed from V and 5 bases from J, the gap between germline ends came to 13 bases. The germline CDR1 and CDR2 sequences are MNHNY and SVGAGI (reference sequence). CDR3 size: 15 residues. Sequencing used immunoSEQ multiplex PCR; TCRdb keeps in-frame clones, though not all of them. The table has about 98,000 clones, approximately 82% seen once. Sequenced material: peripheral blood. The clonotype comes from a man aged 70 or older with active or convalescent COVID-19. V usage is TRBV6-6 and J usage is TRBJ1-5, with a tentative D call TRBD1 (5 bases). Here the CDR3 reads CASSYQTVLDQPQHF. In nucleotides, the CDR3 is TGTGCCAGCAGTTACCAGACAGTTTTGGATCAGCCCCAGCATTTT.